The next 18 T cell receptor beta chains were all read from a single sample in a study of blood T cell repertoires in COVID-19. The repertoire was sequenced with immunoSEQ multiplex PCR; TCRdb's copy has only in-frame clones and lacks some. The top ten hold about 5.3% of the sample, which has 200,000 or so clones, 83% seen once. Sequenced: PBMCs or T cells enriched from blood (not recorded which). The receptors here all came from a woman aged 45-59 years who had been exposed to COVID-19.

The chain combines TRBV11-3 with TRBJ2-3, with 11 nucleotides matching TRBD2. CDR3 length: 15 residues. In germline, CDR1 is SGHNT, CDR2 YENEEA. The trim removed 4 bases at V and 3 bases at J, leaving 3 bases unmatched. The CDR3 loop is CASSSRLAGTDTQYF. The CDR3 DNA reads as TGTGCCAGCAGCTCCCGACTAGCGGGGACAGATACGCAGTATTTT.

CDR3 region: CASGGYTF. In DNA form, the CDR3 reads TGTGCCAGCGGCGGCTACACCTTC. This sequence joins TRBV28 and TRBJ1-2; no clear D gene. CDR1 and CDR2 (germline): MDHEN, SYDVKM. This CDR3 is built from 8 residues. Trimming removed 8 bases at V and 8 bases at J, with 3 bases between.

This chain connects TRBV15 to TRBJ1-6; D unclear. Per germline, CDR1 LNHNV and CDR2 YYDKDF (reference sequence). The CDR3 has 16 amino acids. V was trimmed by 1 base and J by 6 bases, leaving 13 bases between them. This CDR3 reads CATSRGTGIGNSPLHF. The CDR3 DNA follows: TGTGCCACCAGCAGAGGCACCGGGATAGGTAATTCACCCCTCCACTTT.

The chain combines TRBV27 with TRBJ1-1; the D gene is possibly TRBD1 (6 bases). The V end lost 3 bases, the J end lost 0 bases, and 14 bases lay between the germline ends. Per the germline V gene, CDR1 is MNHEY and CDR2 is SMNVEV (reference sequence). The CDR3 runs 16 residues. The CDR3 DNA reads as TGTGCCAGCAGTTTGGGAGGGGGTCTCGTGAACACTGAAGCTTTCTTT. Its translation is CASSLGGGLVNTEAFF.

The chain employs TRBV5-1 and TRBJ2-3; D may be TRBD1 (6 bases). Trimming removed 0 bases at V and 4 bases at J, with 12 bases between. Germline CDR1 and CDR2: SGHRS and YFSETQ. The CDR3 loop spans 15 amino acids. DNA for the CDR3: TGCGCCAGCAGCTTGGCCAGGGGCGGGTCAGATACGCAGTATTTT. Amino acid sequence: CASSLARGGSDTQYF.

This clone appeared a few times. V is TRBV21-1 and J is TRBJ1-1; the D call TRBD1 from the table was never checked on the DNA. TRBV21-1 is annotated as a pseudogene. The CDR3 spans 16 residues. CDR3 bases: TGTGCCAGCAGCCCCCAGGGGACCCATTTGAACACTGAAGCTTTCTTT. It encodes CASSPQGTHLNTEAFF.

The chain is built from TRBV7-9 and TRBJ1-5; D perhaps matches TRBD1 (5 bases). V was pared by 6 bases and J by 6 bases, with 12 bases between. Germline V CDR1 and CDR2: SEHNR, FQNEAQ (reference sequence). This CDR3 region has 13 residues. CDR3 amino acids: CASRGEGGQPQHF. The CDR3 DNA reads TGTGCCAGCAGGGGGGAGGGAGGTCAGCCCCAGCATTTT.

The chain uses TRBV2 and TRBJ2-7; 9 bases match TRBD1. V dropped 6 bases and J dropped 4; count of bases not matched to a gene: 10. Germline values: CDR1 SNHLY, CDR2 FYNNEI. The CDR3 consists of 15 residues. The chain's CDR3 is CASRAGTGSLYEQYF. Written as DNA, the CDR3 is TGTGCCAGCAGAGCCGGGACAGGGAGTTTGTACGAGCAGTACTTC. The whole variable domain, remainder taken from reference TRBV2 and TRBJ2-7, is EPEVTQTPSHQVTQMGQEVILRCVPISNHLYFYWYRQILGQKVEFLVSFYNNEISEKSEIFDDQFSVERPDGSNFTLKIRSTKLEDSAMYFCASRAGTGSLYEQYFGPGTRLTVT.

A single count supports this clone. The CDR3 here is CASSSRLAGGSGGQFF. The CDR3 DNA is TGTGCCAGCAGTTCCCGCCTAGCGGGGGGGTCTGGGGGGCAGTTCTTC. The chain couples TRBV27 to TRBJ2-1; TRBD2 agrees at 12 bases. CDR3 size: 16 residues. The junction had 13 bases not matched to a gene; V was cut back by 4 bases and J by 12 bases. The germline V gene encodes CDR1 MNHEY and CDR2 SMNVEV (reference sequence).

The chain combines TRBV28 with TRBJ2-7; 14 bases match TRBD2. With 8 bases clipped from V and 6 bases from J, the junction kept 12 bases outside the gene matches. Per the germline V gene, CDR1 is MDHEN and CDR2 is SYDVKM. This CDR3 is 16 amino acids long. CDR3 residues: CASGLGLAGGVGEQYF. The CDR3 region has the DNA TGTGCCAGCGGGCTCGGACTAGCGGGGGGTGTAGGCGAGCAGTACTTC.

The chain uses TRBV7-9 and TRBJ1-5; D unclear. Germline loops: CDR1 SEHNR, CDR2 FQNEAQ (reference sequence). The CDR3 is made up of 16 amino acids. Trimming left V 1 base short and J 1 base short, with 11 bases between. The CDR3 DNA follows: TGTGCCAGCAGCTTAGGATCCCCGAGGAGCAATCAGCCCCAGCATTTT. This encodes CASSLGSPRSNQPQHF. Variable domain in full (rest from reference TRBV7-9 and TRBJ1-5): DTGVSQNPRHKITKRGQNVTFRCDPISEHNRLYWYRQTLGQGPEFLTYFQNEAQLEKSRLLSDRFSAERPKGSFSTLEIQRTEQGDSAMYLCASSLGSPRSNQPQHFGDGTRLSIL.

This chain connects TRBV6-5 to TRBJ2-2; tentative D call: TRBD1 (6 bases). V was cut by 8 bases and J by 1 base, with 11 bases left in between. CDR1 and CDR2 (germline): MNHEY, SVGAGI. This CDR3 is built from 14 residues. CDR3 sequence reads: CASAKGGNTGELFF. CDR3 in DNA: TGTGCCAGCGCTAAAGGGGGGAACACCGGGGAGCTGTTTTTT.

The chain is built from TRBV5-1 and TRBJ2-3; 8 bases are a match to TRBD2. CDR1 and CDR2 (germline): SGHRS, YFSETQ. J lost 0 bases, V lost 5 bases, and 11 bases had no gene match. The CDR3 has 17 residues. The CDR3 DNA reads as TGCGCCAGCAGGCCCCGACCGGGACTAGTGAGCACAGATACGCAGTATTTT. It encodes CASRPRPGLVSTDTQYF.

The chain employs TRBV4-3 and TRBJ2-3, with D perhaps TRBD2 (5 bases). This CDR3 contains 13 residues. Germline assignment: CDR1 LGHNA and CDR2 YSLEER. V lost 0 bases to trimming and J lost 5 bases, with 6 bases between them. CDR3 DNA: TGCGCCAGCAGCCAAGATGGAGGAGATACGCAGTATTTT. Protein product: CASSQDGGDTQYF.

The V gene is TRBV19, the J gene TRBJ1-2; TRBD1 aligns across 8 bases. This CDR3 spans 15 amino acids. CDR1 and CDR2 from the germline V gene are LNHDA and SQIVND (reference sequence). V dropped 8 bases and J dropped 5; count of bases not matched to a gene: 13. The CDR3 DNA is TGTGCCAGTCGGGCGACAGGGGCCGCTGTGTATGGCTACACCTTC. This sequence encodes CASRATGAAVYGYTF.

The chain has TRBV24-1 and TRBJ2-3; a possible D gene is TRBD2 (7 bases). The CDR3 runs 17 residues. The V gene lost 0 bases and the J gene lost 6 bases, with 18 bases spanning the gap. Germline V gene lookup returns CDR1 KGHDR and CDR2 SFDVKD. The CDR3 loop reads CATSDLRRGAAADTQYF. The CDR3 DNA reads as TGTGCCACCAGTGATTTGCGACGGGGGGCGGCAGCGGATACGCAGTATTTT.

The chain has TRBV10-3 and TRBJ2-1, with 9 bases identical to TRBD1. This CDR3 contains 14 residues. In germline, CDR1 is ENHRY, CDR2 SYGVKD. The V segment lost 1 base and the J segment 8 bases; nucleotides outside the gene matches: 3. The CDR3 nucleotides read TGTGCCATCAGTGAGTACAGGGGGCTTGATGAGCAGTTCTTC. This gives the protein CAISEYRGLDEQFF.

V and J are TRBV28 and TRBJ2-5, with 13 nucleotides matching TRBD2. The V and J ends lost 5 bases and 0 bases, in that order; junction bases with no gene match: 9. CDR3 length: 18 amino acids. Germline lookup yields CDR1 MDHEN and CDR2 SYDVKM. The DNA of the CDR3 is TGTGCCAGCAGTACCCCGGGACTAGCGGGGCTGTACCAAGAGACCCAGTACTTC. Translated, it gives CASSTPGLAGLYQETQYF.